The clone carrying this TCR beta chain appeared a few times. This specimen comes from a study of blood T cells in healthy people across ages. The CDR3 consists of 13 residues. CDR1 and CDR2 (germline): SEHNR, FQNEAQ (reference sequence). With 5 bases removed from V and 5 bases from J, the gap between germline ends came to 7 bases. Next came a second PCR, run for about 7 to 12 cycles, which used a sample-barcoded 5' primer along with a J-beta primer mix. A 12-random-nucleotide template-switch adaptor tagged each cDNA molecule. TCRdb recomputed calls from the 5' RACE reads with MiXCR, one row per CDR3 protein. The data show approximately 2,000,000 distinct CDR3 sequences, with roughly 43% seen just once and 20% to 25% held by the top ten.

Material for sequencing was blood. The V gene is TRBV7-9, the J gene TRBJ2-6; D call uncertain. This TCR was sampled from a human donor in good health. CDR3 DNA sequence: TGTGCCAGCAGCGTAGTTAGGGCCAACGTCCTGACTTTC. It codes for CASSVVRANVLTF.